This entry lists 2 T cell receptor beta chains sequenced from one sample in a study of T cell responses to AZD1222 COVID-19 vaccine. This table comes from immunoSEQ multiplex PCR, and its TCRdb copy is limited to in-frame clones, with some not included. The sample yields some 100,000 clones, approximately 93% seen once. The specimen comprised peripheral blood, sampled on day 0 of AZD1222 vaccination. The source of these receptors is an adult in good health.

V gene TRBV7-8 combines with J gene TRBJ1-5; D is uncertain. The CDR3 consists of 14 residues. Germline loops: CDR1 SGHVS, CDR2 FQNEAQ. Trimming removed 4 bases from V and 9 bases from J, with 16 bases in between. The CDR3 spells CASSSEVPSGPQHF. The CDR3 nucleotides read TGTGCCAGCAGCTCAGAAGTACCCTCCGGGCCCCAGCATTTT.

The chain is built from TRBV5-5 and TRBJ2-1; 9 nucleotides align to TRBD1. This CDR3 is built from 17 residues. CDR1 and CDR2 (germline): SGHKS, YYEKEE (reference sequence). Trimming removed 0 bases from V and 4 bases from J; junction bases left unmatched: 8. The CDR3 sequence is CASSLGPDRGGYNEQFF. CDR3 in DNA: TGTGCCAGCAGCTTGGGCCCGGACAGGGGCGGTTACAATGAGCAGTTCTTC.